Included here is one T cell receptor (beta chain) sequence, with context. Its specificity is not known. The sequenced fragment ends 3 residues before the CDR3 boundary, so the rest is inferred from the germline J gene. Data came from immunoSEQ multiplex PCR; TCRdb stores just in-frame clones and leaves some out. The repertoire table contains 50,000 or so clones. The data originate from a study of Tregs in tolerant kidney transplant recipients. Thawed PBMCs were FACS-sorted into unstimulated CD4+CD25+CD127- regulatory T cells, CD4+CD25- non-regulatory cells, CD4 and CD8 cells. Study results and caveats: Validation in larger populations is needed because few patients were studied. For some patients, primers changed over time, blocking nucleotide-level comparison.

V dropped 2 bases and J dropped 2; count of bases not matched to a gene: 9. Germline V gives CDR1 KGHSH, CDR2 LQKENI. The CDR3 runs 18 residues. The V gene is TRBV18, the J gene TRBJ2-7, with 13 positions matching TRBD2. The TCR sequence derives from a human donor who received a combined kidney and bone marrow transplant. The sample consisted of CD4+ T cells from blood, taken before the transplant. CDR3 bases read: TGTGCCAGCTCACCAGCGAGGACTAGCGGGAGCTCGACCTACGAG. It encodes CASSPARTSGSSTYE. The entire CDR3 reads CASSPARTSGSSTYEQYF.